Only one count was recorded for the clone carrying this TCR beta chain. The data originate from a study of blood T cell repertoires in COVID-19. CDR1 is SGHDN and CDR2 is FVKESK in the germline V gene. This CDR3 has 13 residues. V was shortened by 6 bases and J by 2 bases, with 7 bases between the two germline ends. The Seattle patients, enrolled during active infection, were followed longitudinally. Using immunoSEQ multiplex PCR, the repertoire was profiled, and TCRdb retains in-frame clones only, with some absent. The sample has about 280,000 clones, under 90% seen once; the top ten hold more than 9.5%.

The specimen sequenced was peripheral blood. The V gene is TRBV14, the J gene TRBJ2-2; D not certain. This TCR was sampled from a woman aged 25 to 39 with COVID-19, enrolled during active disease. The CDR3, as DNA: TGTGCCAGCAGTTTCATCAACACCGGGGAGCTGTTTTTT. Translating gives CASSFINTGELFF.